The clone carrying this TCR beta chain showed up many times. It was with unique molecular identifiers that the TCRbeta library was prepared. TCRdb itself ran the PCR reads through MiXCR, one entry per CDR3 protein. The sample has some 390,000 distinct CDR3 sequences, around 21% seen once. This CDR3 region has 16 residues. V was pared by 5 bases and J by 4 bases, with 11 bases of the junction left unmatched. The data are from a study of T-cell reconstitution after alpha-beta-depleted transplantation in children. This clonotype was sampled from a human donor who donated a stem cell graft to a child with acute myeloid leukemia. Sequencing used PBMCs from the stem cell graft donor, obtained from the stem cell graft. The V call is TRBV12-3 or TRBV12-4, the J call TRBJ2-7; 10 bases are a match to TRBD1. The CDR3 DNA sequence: TGTGCCAGCAGTCCCACCGCGGGGACAGGGGTGTACGAGCAGTACTTC. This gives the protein CASSPTAGTGVYEQYF.